Listed below are T cell receptor beta chains from one sample, sequenced in a study of blood T cell repertoires in COVID-19. Only in-frame clones appear in the TCRdb table, and some are missing; sequencing was by immunoSEQ multiplex PCR. The sample carries under 85,000 clones, approximately 78% recorded once. Sequencing was performed on peripheral blood. All receptors come from an elderly man with acute or convalescent COVID-19. The CDR3 runs from the conserved cysteine through the conserved F or W. The order of the fields is D gene, clone size, J gene, V gene, CDR3 protein, CDR3 DNA. A D gene is named only where the DNA matches it firmly. Not all rows give a size; the values are once, few, many and, for expanded clones, a class.

>TRBD1|few|TRBJ2-6|TRBV18
CASSHRTGLGANVLTF
TGTGCCAGCTCTCATCGGACAGGGCTGGGGGCCAACGTCCTGACTTTC
>-|-|TRBJ2-1|TRBV28
CASSLTSPRNEQFF
TGTGCCAGCAGTTTAACTTCCCCCCGCAATGAGCAGTTCTTC
>TRBD1|-|TRBJ1-4|TRBV12-5
CASGFPLRDRPLFLFF
TGTGCTAGTGGTTTTCCCTTACGGGACAGGCCCCTTTTCCTGTTTTTT
>-|few|TRBJ2-7|TRBV5-1
CASRQASYEQYF
TGCGCCAGCAGACAGGCATCCTACGAGCAGTACTTC
>-|-|TRBJ2-7|TRBV28
CASRSAYEQYF
TGTGCCAGCAGGTCGGCCTACGAGCAGTACTTC
>TRBD1|-|TRBJ2-3|TRBV5-1
CASSRDRGGDTQYF
TGCGCCAGCAGTCGGGACAGGGGAGGAGATACGCAGTATTTT
>-|-|TRBJ2-1|TRBV9
CASSPNQGVINEQFF
TGTGCCAGCAGCCCCAATCAAGGGGTCATTAATGAGCAGTTCTTC
>TRBD1|-|TRBJ1-1|TRBV29-1
CSARQGMNTEAFF
TGCAGCGCCCGACAGGGGATGAACACTGAAGCTTTCTTT
>-|-|TRBJ2-5|TRBV24-1
CATGGPGDRKTQYF
TGTGCCACCGGCGGCCCAGGGGATCGGAAGACCCAGTACTTC
>-|-|TRBJ1-1|TRBV7-3
CASSLIANLEFTPLGEAFF
TGTGCCAGCAGCTTAATTGCAAACCTAGAATTCACACCCCTTGGGGAAGCTTTCTTT
>TRBD1|-|TRBJ2-5|TRBV10-3
CAISEGQGTRETQYF
TGTGCCATCAGTGAAGGACAGGGGACAAGGGAGACCCAGTACTTC
>-|many|TRBJ1-2|TRBV7-9
CASSNYREQYYGYTF
TGTGCCAGCAGCAACTACAGGGAACAATACTATGGCTACACCTTC
>-|once|TRBJ2-5|TRBV28
CASSLIRETQYF
TGTGCCAGCAGTTTAATCCGAGAGACCCAGTACTTC
>-|few|TRBJ2-7|TRBV7-2
CASSLAFHSYEQYF
TGTGCCAGCAGCTTAGCGTTCCACTCCTACGAGCAGTACTTC
>TRBD1|-|TRBJ1-3|TRBV10-3
CAIRRQGGSGNTIYF
TGTGCCATCAGGAGACAGGGAGGCTCTGGAAACACCATATATTTT
>-|once|TRBJ2-1|TRBV29-1
CSTTISGTGNEQFF
TGCAGCACCACCATTAGCGGTACTGGCAATGAGCAGTTCTTC
>-|-|TRBJ2-2|TRBV5-1
CASSLGQGSVGELFF
TGCGCCAGCAGCTTGGGCCAGGGGTCCGTCGGGGAGCTGTTTTTT
>-|few|TRBJ1-2|TRBV4-3
CASSLEFDYGYTF
TGCGCCAGCAGCCTGGAGTTCGACTATGGCTACACCTTC
>-|-|TRBJ2-1|TRBV6-5
CASSYRTDLFNEQFF
TGTGCCAGCAGTTACCGGACAGATCTCTTCAATGAGCAGTTCTTC
>TRBD2|-|TRBJ2-3|TRBV11-2
CASSPRGGWADTQYF
TGTGCCAGCAGCCCTCGCGGGGGGTGGGCAGATACGCAGTATTTT
>-|-|TRBJ1-2|TRBV23-1
CAPGGYTF
TGCGCCCCGGGTGGCTACACCTTC
>TRBD1|-|TRBJ1-2|TRBV5-4
CASSLTGELNYGYTF
TGTGCCAGCAGCTTAACAGGGGAACTCAACTATGGCTACACCTTC
>-|-|TRBJ1-1|TRBV21-1
CASSKRQGYTEAFF
TGTGCCAGCAGCAAACGGCAGGGCTACACTGAAGCTTTCTTT
>TRBD2|-|TRBJ2-7|TRBV18
CASSLSKAGGYEQYF
TGTGCCAGCTCCCTGAGCAAAGCGGGAGGCTACGAGCAGTACTTC
>-|-|TRBJ1-4|TRBV4-1
CASRQVGLPNEKLFF
TGCGCCAGCAGACAGGTGGGCTTGCCTAATGAAAAACTGTTTTTT
>TRBD2|-|TRBJ2-1|TRBV11-2
CASGGGGLAEHNEQFF
TGTGCCAGCGGAGGGGGGGGACTAGCGGAGCACAATGAGCAGTTCTTC
>-|-|TRBJ2-5|TRBV2
CASSQRQYWGTQYF
TGTGCCAGCAGTCAACGACAGTACTGGGGGACCCAGTACTTC
>-|-|TRBJ1-5|TRBV19
CASSGGLVSNQPQHF
TGTGCCAGTAGTGGGGGACTGGTTAGCAATCAGCCCCAGCATTTT